Listed here are 15 T cell receptor beta chains from one sample, sequenced in a study of blood T cell repertoires in COVID-19. Clones were sequenced by immunoSEQ multiplex PCR, and TCRdb holds only the in-frame ones, with some missing. The sample has 260,000 or so clones, about 85% seen once. Sequencing was carried out using PBMCs or T cells enriched from blood (not recorded which). The receptors here all came from a woman between 50 and 59 years old who had recovered from COVID-19.

This clone was observed a single time. The chain couples TRBV5-1 to TRBJ2-3, with D possibly TRBD1 on 6 matching bases. Germline loops: CDR1 SGHRS, CDR2 YFSETQ. CDR3 length equals 14 residues. V dropped 2 bases and J dropped 2 bases, with 9 bases sitting between them. In nucleotides, the CDR3 is TGCGCCAGCAGCTTAGGACAGACCACAGATACGCAGTATTTT. The encoded protein is CASSLGQTTDTQYF.

The chain combines TRBV5-1 with TRBJ2-2; D is possibly TRBD2 (5 bases). V lost 5 bases to trimming and J lost 4 bases, with 12 bases between them. The germline V gene has CDR1 SGHRS and CDR2 YFSETQ. The CDR3 is 14 residues long. In DNA form, the CDR3 reads TGCGCCAGCAGAGGGAGCCTGAGCACCGGGGAGCTGTTTTTT. Protein: CASRGSLSTGELFF.

The genes are TRBV30 and TRBJ2-7; maybe TRBD2 (5 bases). The length of the CDR3 is 14 residues. CDR1 and CDR2 from the germline V gene are GTSNPN and SVGIG (reference sequence). V dropped 2 bases and J dropped 3 bases, with 14 bases sitting between them. CDR3 sequence (DNA): TGTGCCTGGAGTCGGCCCCCGGGGAACTACGAGCAGTACTTC. Translated, it gives CAWSRPPGNYEQYF. Looking up the rest from reference TRBV30 and TRBJ2-7 gives the full variable domain: SQTIHQWPATLVQPVGSPLSLECTVEGTSNPNLYWYRQAAGRGLQLLFYSVGIGQISSEVPQNLSASRPQDRQFILSSKKLLLSDSGFYLCAWSRPPGNYEQYFGPGTRLTVT.

V is TRBV27 and J is TRBJ1-2; 9 nucleotides line up with TRBD1. V trimming: 5 bases; J trimming: 5 bases; junction bases outside the gene matches: 9. CDR3 length equals 15 residues. Germline-derived CDR1 and CDR2 are MNHEY and SMNVEV (reference sequence). In DNA, the CDR3 is TGTGCCAGCAGTCCCTGGACAGGGGCGGTTTATGGCTACACCTTC. It specifies CASSPWTGAVYGYTF.

In nucleotides, the CDR3 is TGTGCCAGCAGTCGCCAGTTGAACACTGAAGCTTTCTTT. Residues: CASSRQLNTEAFF. The chain uses TRBV5-6 and TRBJ1-1; no clear D gene. This CDR3 comprises 13 residues. The V and J ends lost 5 bases and 0 bases respectively, with 8 bases between them. CDR1 and CDR2 (germline): SGHDT, YYEEEE.

This clone was seen a few times. This chain links TRBV7-3 with TRBJ2-1; 10 nucleotides match TRBD1. V was clipped by 4 bases and J by 10 bases; unmatched bases: 10. CDR1 and CDR2 (germline): SGHTA, FQGTGA. The CDR3 has 15 amino acids. This CDR3 reads CASSSNTGQGSEQFF. DNA for the CDR3: TGTGCCAGCAGCTCCAATACGGGACAGGGGAGCGAGCAGTTCTTC.

The chain carries TRBV4-1 and TRBJ2-7, with D perhaps TRBD1 (6 bases). The germline V gene encodes CDR1 MGHRA and CDR2 YSYEKL. The length of the CDR3 is 14 residues. The V end was cut by 0 bases, the J end by 2 bases, with 8 bases between. CDR3 loop: CASSQDGGPYEQYF. CDR3 in DNA: TGCGCCAGCAGCCAAGATGGGGGCCCCTACGAGCAGTACTTC.

The rearrangement joins TRBV5-6 to TRBJ2-1; D is ambiguous. V dropped 3 bases and J dropped 2 bases, with 12 bases sitting between them. Germline CDR1 and CDR2: SGHDT and YYEEEE. This CDR3 is built from 15 residues. The CDR3 sequence is CASSSRGRPYNEQFF. The CDR3 DNA sequence: TGTGCCAGCAGCTCCCGTGGCAGGCCCTACAATGAGCAGTTCTTC.

This chain links TRBV11-2 with TRBJ1-2; 10 nucleotides match TRBD1. V trimming: 5 bases; J trimming: 8 bases; junction bases outside the gene matches: 14. From germline, CDR1 is SGHAT and CDR2 FQNNGV. This CDR3 has 16 residues. The CDR3 loop reads CASSEIKRQGASGYTF. Written as DNA, the CDR3 is TGTGCCAGCAGCGAAATTAAGAGACAGGGGGCGTCAGGCTACACCTTC.

The chain has TRBV28 and TRBJ1-4; TRBD1 aligns across 7 bases. The CDR3 extends over 17 amino acids. The J segment lost 7 bases and the V segment lost 5 bases, leaving 16 bases of the junction unmatched. From germline, CDR1 is MDHEN and CDR2 SYDVKM. The CDR3 region is CASSRRQGTGLSEKLFF. The CDR3 bases are TGTGCCAGCAGTCGCCGACAGGGCACAGGGTTGAGTGAAAAACTGTTTTTT.

J is TRBJ1-5 and V is TRBV2, with TRBD1 identical over 8 bases. CDR1 and CDR2 from the germline V gene are SNHLY and FYNNEI. This CDR3 is 16 amino acids long. J was trimmed by 2 bases and V by 3 bases; bases with no gene match: 6. CDR3 in amino acids: CASSDPGGAGNQPQHF. For the CDR3, the DNA is TGTGCCAGCAGTGATCCAGGGGGCGCGGGCAATCAGCCCCAGCATTTT.

The gene calls are TRBV9 and TRBJ1-5; D unresolved. Germline lookup yields CDR1 SGDLS and CDR2 YYNGEE. The CDR3 sequence is 15 residues long. V was cut by 4 bases and J by 0 bases, with 11 bases left in between. The CDR3 protein is CASSSTHYSNQPQHF. In nucleotides, the CDR3 is TGTGCCAGCAGCTCTACCCATTATAGCAATCAGCCCCAGCATTTT. Looking up the rest from reference TRBV9 and TRBJ1-5 gives the full variable domain: DSGVTQTPKHLITATGQRVTLRCSPRSGDLSVYWYQQSLDQGLQFLIQYYNGEERAKGNILERFSAQQFPDLHSELNLSSLELGDSALYFCASSSTHYSNQPQHFGDGTRLSIL.

V usage is TRBV14 and J usage is TRBJ2-3, with TRBD2 identical over 7 bases. This CDR3 region has 14 residues. Germline CDR1 SGHDN, CDR2 FVKESK. V lost 2 bases and J lost 3; bases outside the gene matches: 2. Here the CDR3 reads CASSQRGETDTQYF. The CDR3 DNA sequence: TGTGCCAGCAGCCAACGGGGGGAAACAGATACGCAGTATTTT.

The chain couples TRBV9 to TRBJ1-2; a possible D gene is TRBD1 (6 bases). V was trimmed by 4 bases and J by 4 bases, leaving 26 bases between them. Germline assignment: CDR1 SGDLS and CDR2 YYNGEE. The CDR3 has 18 amino acids. The CDR3 reads CASSPPGRMDSDIYGYTF. Here the CDR3 DNA reads TGTGCCAGCAGCCCTCCCGGTCGTATGGACAGCGATATCTATGGCTACACCTTC.

In this sample, this clone turned up a few times. This chain uses TRBV23-1 with TRBJ1-2; TRBD1 might be the D (5 bases). TRBV23-1 has ORF status, its function being uncertain. V was shortened by 4 bases and J by 7 bases, with 22 bases between the two germline ends. The CDR3 length is 16 residues. CDR3 region: CASSPNTNQGAVGYTF. The CDR3 DNA is TGCGCCAGCAGTCCTAACACAAATCAAGGGGCGGTTGGCTACACCTTC.